Below, 13 T cell receptor beta chains from the same sample are listed, as sequenced in a study of blood T cell repertoires in COVID-19. The assay was immunoSEQ multiplex PCR, and TCRdb's table has in-frame clones only and misses some. This table has approximately 100,000 clones, about 88% appearing once. The sequenced material came from peripheral blood. The receptors derive from a human donor in a cohort sampled during active COVID-19.

This chain links TRBV7-2 with TRBJ2-5; 10 bases map to TRBD2. This CDR3 region has 15 residues. CDR1 is SGHTA and CDR2 is FQGNSA in the germline V gene. Trimming took 5 bases from V and 5 from J; bases not matched to a gene: 8. This CDR3 reads CASSQTSGPEETQYF. For the CDR3, the DNA is TGTGCCAGCAGCCAGACTAGCGGGCCCGAGGAGACCCAGTACTTC.

This rearrangement joins TRBV7-2 to TRBJ2-7, with 9 bases that match TRBD1. V was clipped by 2 bases and J by 2 bases; unmatched bases: 10. The germline V gene encodes CDR1 SGHTA and CDR2 FQGNSA. There are 17 residues in the CDR3. As DNA, the CDR3 is TGTGCCAGCAGCTTAACTCATGGGACAGGGCTCCCCTACGAGCAGTACTTC. It codes for CASSLTHGTGLPYEQYF.

As to this clone: This sample also contains other DNA sequences that code for the same CDR3. The V and J genes are TRBV29-1 and TRBJ1-3, with no clear D. The CDR3 sequence is 12 residues long. Germline loops: CDR1 SQVTM, CDR2 ANQGSEA. Trimming removed 2 bases at V and 12 bases at J, with 14 bases between. CDR3 sequence: CSVEIVGQVIYF. The CDR3 DNA sequence: TGCAGCGTTGAAATCGTCGGCCAGGTCATATATTTT.

The chain recombines TRBV7-8 with TRBJ1-2, with D possibly matching TRBD1 (6 bases). Germline CDR1 and CDR2: SGHVS and FQNEAQ. V lost 1 base and J lost 3, with 12 bases in between. The CDR3 spans 15 residues. The CDR3 spells CASSLDRWTDYGYTF. The CDR3 DNA reads as TGTGCCAGCAGCTTAGATCGCTGGACAGACTATGGCTACACCTTC.

V gene TRBV7-6 combines with J gene TRBJ1-1; 8 positions agree with TRBD1. With V trimmed by 4 bases and J by 4 bases, 5 bases remained unmatched. Germline V gives CDR1 SGHVS, CDR2 FNYEAQ. The CDR3 covers 14 residues. DNA of the CDR3: TGTGCCAGCAGCTCCACAGGGGGTATCACTGAAGCTTTCTTT. Its protein is CASSSTGGITEAFF.

The chain employs TRBV7-8 and TRBJ2-7; D gene uncertain. In germline, CDR1 is SGHVS, CDR2 FQNEAQ. V was cut by 2 bases and J by 1 base, with 9 bases left in between. This CDR3 is built from 14 residues. CDR3: CASSLFADSYEQYF. CDR3 in DNA: TGTGCCAGCAGCTTATTCGCAGATTCCTACGAGCAGTACTTC.

V gene TRBV7-8 combines with J gene TRBJ1-2; 9 positions match TRBD1. Germline V gene sequence: CDR1 SGHVS, CDR2 FQNEAQ. The CDR3 has 14 residues. The J segment lost 6 bases and the V segment lost 5 bases, leaving 7 bases of the junction unmatched. In nucleotides, the CDR3 is TGTGCCAGCAGCGGTGGGACAGGGAACAATGGCTACACCTTC. It translates to CASSGGTGNNGYTF.

This clone has just a few counts. The chain joins TRBV18 to TRBJ1-3; D is undetermined. Deletions cut 2 bases from V and 0 bases from J, with 11 bases between. Germline V gene lookup returns CDR1 KGHSH and CDR2 LQKENI. This CDR3 region has 16 residues. CDR3 protein: CASSPRPEGSGNTIYF. The CDR3 DNA is TGTGCCAGCTCACCAAGACCCGAGGGCTCTGGAAACACCATATATTTT.

As concerns this clone: Other DNA sequences in this sample translate to the same CDR3. The V gene is TRBV21-1, the J gene TRBJ2-7; the table's TRBD2 call for D was not verified on the DNA. TRBV21-1 counts as a pseudogene. CDR3 length equals 17 residues. The CDR3, as DNA: TGTGCCCGGGGGCCCCGCGGGGGGGGATATACGATCGACGAGCAGTACTTC. Residues: CARGPRGGGYTIDEQYF.

This clone has only one observation. V and J are TRBV7-3 and TRBJ2-1; 9 positions agree with TRBD2. Germline CDR1 is SGHTA and CDR2 is FQGTGA. J gave up 9 bases and V 2 bases, and 2 bases lay outside the gene matches. The length of the CDR3 is 13 residues. The CDR3 here is CASSLAGGPEQFF. Here the CDR3 DNA reads TGTGCCAGCAGCTTAGCGGGGGGGCCTGAGCAGTTCTTC.

The chain recombines TRBV28 with TRBJ2-5; TRBD2 might be the D (6 bases). CDR3 size: 17 residues. The germline V and J ends were trimmed by 6 bases and 0 bases, with 20 bases remaining between them. CDR1 MDHEN and CDR2 SYDVKM come from the germline V gene. Here the CDR3 reads CASRRDRAIAHQETQYF. In DNA, the CDR3 is TGTGCCAGCAGGCGGGACCGAGCAATTGCCCACCAAGAGACCCAGTACTTC. Using reference TRBV28 and TRBJ2-5 for the parts outside the CDR3, the full variable domain is DVKVTQSSRYLVKRTGEKVFLECVQDMDHENMFWYRQDPGLGLRLIYFSYDVKMKEKGDIPEGYSVSREKKERFSLILESASTNQTSMYLCASRRDRAIAHQETQYFGPGTRLLVL.

The chain couples TRBV6-6 to TRBJ1-5; 8 bases match TRBD1. Germline V lookup: CDR1 MNHNY, CDR2 SVGAGI (reference sequence). V gave up 5 bases and J gave up 0 bases; unmatched junction bases: 6. This CDR3 region has 16 residues. CDR3 residues: CASSPRTGYSNQPQHF. Here the CDR3 DNA reads TGTGCCAGCAGTCCTCGGACAGGGTATAGCAATCAGCCCCAGCATTTT.

J is TRBJ1-1 and V is TRBV2; 7 bases align to TRBD1. The CDR3 length is 13 residues. Looked up from germline, CDR1 is SNHLY and CDR2 is FYNNEI. V was clipped by 6 bases and J by 0 bases; unmatched bases: 1. The CDR3 here is CASSGQVNTEAFF. CDR3 DNA: TGTGCCAGCAGCGGACAGGTGAACACTGAAGCTTTCTTT.